The 3 T cell receptor beta chains presented below share a single source sample, sequenced in a study of Ad26.COV2.S vaccination and SARS-CoV-2 variants. Documented treatment: about 20 received Ad26.COV2.S at low or high dose, single or two shots; about 5 received placebo; per-sample allocation not given. All samples were drawn on day 63, counting from the first vaccine or placebo injection. The table came from immunoSEQ multiplex PCR; TCRdb's copy has only in-frame clones and leaves some out. The sample carries 510,000 or so clones, 87% recorded once. The sample was peripheral blood, taken in a trial of Ad26.COV2.S vaccine versus placebo. The receptor source for this set is a person between 18 and 60 years old who received the Ad26.COV2.S COVID-19 vaccine or a placebo.

The chain has TRBV11-3 and TRBJ2-7; TRBD1 matches 7 bases. CDR1 SGHNT and CDR2 YENEEA come from the germline V gene. V was pared by 5 bases and J by 5 bases, with 6 bases of the junction left unmatched. The CDR3 is made up of 13 amino acids. The CDR3 DNA follows: TGTGCCAGCAGCCGACAGGGCGACCACGAGCAGTACTTC. Residues: CASSRQGDHEQYF.

This rearrangement joins TRBV28 to TRBJ1-4; D is possibly TRBD1 (5 bases). CDR3 length: 15 residues. Germline CDR1 is MDHEN and CDR2 is SYDVKM. V lost 4 bases and J lost 1, with 10 bases in between. The CDR3 DNA follows: TGTGCCAGCAGTTCTGGGAGGGGAACTAATGAAAAACTGTTTTTT. It translates to CASSSGRGTNEKLFF.

This chain links TRBV6-5 with TRBJ1-1; unclear D gene. CDR1 is MNHEY and CDR2 is SVGAGI in the germline V gene. The CDR3 consists of 14 residues. Trimming cost V 10 bases and J 1 base, with 16 bases left between them. The CDR3 reads CATIKPHGNTEAFF. The CDR3, as DNA: TGTGCCACCATTAAGCCCCACGGGAACACTGAAGCTTTCTTT.